This entry lists 25 T cell receptor beta chains sequenced from one sample in a study of T-cell reconstitution after alpha-beta-depleted transplantation in children. The TCRbeta library was prepared with unique molecular identifiers. TCRdb reprocessed the PCR reads with MiXCR, giving one entry per CDR3 protein. The sample contains 300,000 to 350,000 distinct CDR3 sequences, about 17% of which appear only once. The sample in question was PBMCs, mostly from graft donor cells, obtained 360 days after TCRalphabeta/CD19-depleted stem cell transplant. These receptors were collected from a male patient aged 2-10 years who had a stem cell transplant for acute lymphoblastic leukemia, so the T cells may come from the graft donor.

The J gene is TRBJ2-3, the V gene TRBV7-2, with D possibly being TRBD2 (5 bases). Trimming took 5 bases from V and 6 from J, leaving 15 bases between them. Germline lookup yields CDR1 SGHTA and CDR2 FQGNSA. The CDR3 is 14 residues long. CDR3 residues: CASSLGVKRDTQYF. DNA of the CDR3: TGTGCCAGCAGCCTCGGGGTCAAGAGGGATACGCAGTATTTT. Together with reference TRBV7-2 and TRBJ2-3, the CDR3 gives the full variable domain: GAGVSQSPSNKVTEKGKDVELRCDPISGHTALYWYRQSLGQGLEFLIYFQGNSAPDKSGLPSDRFSAERTGGSVSTLTIQRTQQEDSAVYLCASSLGVKRDTQYFGPGTRLTVL.

The gene calls are TRBV11-1 and TRBJ2-7, with D maybe TRBD2 (7 bases). Germline V gene lookup returns CDR1 SGHAT and CDR2 FQDESV (reference sequence). This CDR3 comprises 16 residues. The germline V and J ends were trimmed by 1 base and 1 base, with 14 bases remaining between them. The CDR3 here is CASSLGGGQHSYEQYF. CDR3 coding DNA: TGTGCCAGCAGCTTAGGGGGGGGGCAGCATTCCTACGAGCAGTACTTC.

This clonotype was counted between two and nine times. The chain couples TRBV19 to TRBJ2-3; possibly TRBD1 for D (7 bases). This CDR3 has 14 amino acids. Germline CDR1 reads LNHDA; CDR2 reads SQIVND (reference sequence). With 8 bases removed from V and 5 bases from J, the gap between germline ends came to 17 bases. The CDR3: CASRRQGGKDTQYF. The CDR3 bases are TGTGCCAGTCGCAGACAGGGAGGTAAAGATACGCAGTATTTT.

This clonotype occurred a few times. The chain employs TRBV29-1 and TRBJ1-1; D call uncertain. Germline V gene sequence: CDR1 SQVTM, CDR2 ANQGSEA. The CDR3 spans 11 residues. Trimming pared 5 bases from V and 5 bases from J, leaving 9 bases between. The CDR3 sequence is CSVWGGTEAFF. The CDR3 DNA sequence: TGCAGCGTTTGGGGTGGTACTGAAGCTTTCTTT.

This sequence joins TRBV29-1 and TRBJ1-1; D remains unclear. The CDR3 contains 13 residues. CDR1 and CDR2 from the germline V gene are SQVTM and ANQGSEA. Trimming shortened V by 1 base and J by 0 bases, and 6 bases separated the two germline ends. CDR3 protein: CSVEGRLNTEAFF. Here the CDR3 DNA reads TGCAGCGTTGAAGGGCGGTTGAACACTGAAGCTTTCTTT. Full variable domain (outside the CDR3, taken from reference TRBV29-1 and TRBJ1-1): SAVISQKPSRDICQRGTSLTIQCQVDSQVTMMFWYRQQPGQSLTLIATANQGSEATYESGFVIDKFPISRPNLTFSTLTVSNMSPEDSSIYLCSVEGRLNTEAFFGQGTRLTVV.

The chain is built from TRBV4-2 and TRBJ1-2, with no clear D. The length of the CDR3 is 16 residues. CDR1 is LGHNA, CDR2 YNFKEQ, per germline. V gave up 0 bases and J gave up 5 bases, with 16 bases separating them. For the CDR3, the DNA is TGTGCCAGCAGCCAAGAGATGGGAACGAACCCTTATGGCTACACCTTC. This translates into CASSQEMGTNPYGYTF.

V and J are TRBV18 and TRBJ1-3; no firm D call. This CDR3 region has 13 residues. CDR1 and CDR2 (germline): KGHSH, LQKENI. The V end was cut by 3 bases, the J end by 6 bases, with 9 bases between. The CDR3 protein is CASSPSEENTIYF. The CDR3, as DNA: TGTGCCAGCTCACCGTCTGAAGAAAACACCATATATTTT.

There are many counts of this clonotype. V gene TRBV24-1 combines with J gene TRBJ2-3; TRBD1 agrees at 7 bases. V lost 1 base and J lost 6; bases outside the gene matches: 9. The CDR3 is made up of 16 amino acids. CDR1 is KGHDR, CDR2 SFDVKD, per germline. The CDR3 region has the DNA TGTGCCACCAGTGATTTCGGGCAGGGGGAAGGTGATACGCAGTATTTT. Translated, it gives CATSDFGQGEGDTQYF.

This clonotype was counted a few times. The chain uses TRBV7-6 and TRBJ1-4; D ambiguous. Trimming pared 4 bases from V and 3 bases from J, leaving 12 bases between. From germline, CDR1 is SGHVS and CDR2 FNYEAQ. The CDR3 spans 15 residues. CDR3 protein: CASSWRGAANEKLFF. In DNA form, the CDR3 reads TGTGCCAGCAGCTGGCGGGGTGCGGCTAATGAAAAACTGTTTTTT.

The chain employs TRBV27 and TRBJ2-2; 9 bases agree with TRBD1. The length of the CDR3 is 13 residues. After removal of 7 bases from V and 5 bases from J, the junction contained 2 bases not matched to a gene. Per germline, CDR1 MNHEY and CDR2 SMNVEV (reference sequence). The CDR3 is CASKQGATGELFF. The CDR3 region has the DNA TGTGCCAGCAAACAGGGGGCAACCGGGGAGCTGTTTTTT.

This clonotype was picked up one time. The V gene is TRBV2, the J gene TRBJ1-2, with D hard to call. The CDR3 length is 14 residues. Germline V gene data show CDR1 as SNHLY and CDR2 as FYNNEI. Trimming took 0 bases from V and 5 from J, leaving 10 bases between them. The CDR3 loop is CASSEAAGQYGYTF. The CDR3 coding sequence is TGTGCCAGCAGTGAAGCTGCCGGGCAATATGGCTACACCTTC.

At least ten counts were recorded for this clonotype. The chain carries TRBV7-9 and TRBJ2-1, with 9 bases that match TRBD2. Looked up from germline, CDR1 is SEHNR and CDR2 is FQNEAQ (reference sequence). The CDR3 extends over 14 amino acids. V dropped 6 bases and J dropped 6; count of bases not matched to a gene: 6. The CDR3, as DNA: TGTGCCAGCAGGGCGGGAGGGCTCGGCAATGAGCAGTTCTTC. Encoded protein: CASRAGGLGNEQFF.

This clonotype was observed at least ten times. Here the CDR3 DNA reads TGTGCCAGCAGCTTGGGGCAGGGGCCGCTCTACTTC. Translating gives CASSLGQGPLYF. The chain couples TRBV7-9 to TRBJ2-7; D is possibly TRBD1 (6 bases). Trimming removed 3 bases from V and 13 bases from J, with 16 bases in between. The CDR3 extends over 12 amino acids. CDR1 is SEHNR and CDR2 is FQNEAQ in the germline V gene (reference sequence). Based on the CDR3 plus reference TRBV7-9 and TRBJ2-7, the full variable domain is DTGVSQNPRHKITKRGQNVTFRCDPISEHNRLYWYRQTLGQGPEFLTYFQNEAQLEKSRLLSDRFSAERPKGSFSTLEIQRTEQGDSAMYLCASSLGQGPLYFGPGTRLTVT.

This clonotype was recorded a few times. V and J are TRBV5-1 and TRBJ2-5; 7 nucleotides line up with TRBD1. This CDR3 spans 15 amino acids. V shed 2 bases and J 4 bases; nucleotides not matched to a gene: 8. CDR1 is SGHRS, CDR2 YFSETQ, per germline. This CDR3 reads CASSLGGSGGETQYF. The CDR3 DNA reads as TGCGCCAGCAGCTTAGGTGGATCAGGGGGAGAGACCCAGTACTTC.

There are a few counts of this clonotype. This chain uses TRBV12-3 or TRBV12-4 with TRBJ1-2, with D unresolved. The CDR3 spans 14 residues. V shed 7 bases and J shed 4 bases, with 16 bases lying between them. CDR3 loop: CASTPDGDFYGYTF. The CDR3, as DNA: TGTGCCAGCACCCCGGACGGAGATTTCTATGGCTACACCTTC.

There are a few counts of this clonotype. The chain recombines TRBV5-1 with TRBJ2-5; no definite D call. The CDR3 has 15 amino acids. CDR1 is SGHRS, CDR2 YFSETQ, per germline. V was shortened by 4 bases and J by 3 bases, with 16 bases between the two germline ends. The CDR3 sequence: CASSPGRRREETQYF. The CDR3 DNA reads as TGCGCCAGCAGCCCCGGAAGAAGACGGGAAGAGACCCAGTACTTC.

This rearrangement joins TRBV4-2 to TRBJ1-1, with 10 nucleotides matching TRBD1. Losses at the gene ends were 2 bases for V and 0 bases for J; bases not matched to a gene: 6. The V gene's germline CDR1 is LGHNA and CDR2 YNFKEQ. The CDR3 runs 17 residues. The CDR3 sequence: CASSQLGTGEVNTEAFF. CDR3 in DNA: TGTGCCAGCAGCCAATTGGGGACAGGGGAGGTGAACACTGAAGCTTTCTTT.

The table lists this clonotype with a few counts. The rearrangement links TRBV2 to TRBJ2-7; no clear D. Deletions cut 3 bases from V and 2 bases from J, with 8 bases between. Germline assignment: CDR1 SNHLY and CDR2 FYNNEI. The CDR3 sequence is 13 residues long. The CDR3 coding sequence is TGTGCCAGCAGTGACCCCAGGACCTACGAGCAGTACTTC. Its protein is CASSDPRTYEQYF.

The chain joins TRBV4-1 to TRBJ2-7; 7 nucleotides match TRBD1. Germline trimming cut 4 bases from V and 3 bases from J; bases unmatched to any gene: 9. The germline CDR1 and CDR2 sequences are MGHRA and YSYEKL. This CDR3 is 15 amino acids long. The CDR3 spells CASSPTGTAVYEQYF. CDR3 in DNA: TGCGCCAGCAGCCCGACCGGGACAGCCGTCTACGAGCAGTACTTC.

This clonotype occurred a few times. The V and J genes are TRBV7-9 and TRBJ2-7, with D maybe TRBD1 (6 bases). This CDR3 comprises 14 residues. The V and J ends lost 5 bases and 0 bases respectively, with 11 bases between them. Germline V CDR1 and CDR2: SEHNR, FQNEAQ (reference sequence). In DNA, the CDR3 is TGTGCCAGCAGCCGCGACAGGATCTCCTACGAGCAGTACTTC. Translating gives CASSRDRISYEQYF.

The chain joins TRBV3-1 to TRBJ2-3, with TRBD2 matching over 13 bases. V lost 1 base to trimming and J lost 2 bases; unmatched junction nucleotides: 6. Per germline, CDR1 LGHDT and CDR2 YNNKEL (reference sequence). This CDR3 comprises 18 residues. This chain's CDR3 is CASSQGLAGGPNTDTQYF. The CDR3 DNA reads as TGTGCCAGCAGCCAAGGACTAGCGGGAGGCCCCAACACAGATACGCAGTATTTT.

The sample holds a few counts of this clonotype. The chain combines TRBV7-2 with TRBJ2-7, with 9 bases lining up with TRBD2. This CDR3 region has 16 residues. From germline, CDR1 is SGHTA and CDR2 FQGNSA. The trim removed 5 bases at V and 4 bases at J, leaving 12 bases unmatched. In nucleotides, the CDR3 is TGTGCCAGCAGCCAAGAGACACCGGGACTAGCTTACGAGCAGTACTTC. As protein: CASSQETPGLAYEQYF.

This clonotype was observed at least ten times. The chain is built from TRBV4-3 and TRBJ2-1; 11 bases line up with TRBD2. The CDR3 has 18 amino acids. CDR1 and CDR2 from the germline V gene are LGHNA and YSLEER. After removal of 4 bases from V and 4 bases from J, the junction contained 12 bases not matched to a gene. The CDR3 nucleotides read TGCGCCAGCAGCCTGGGCCTAGCGGGAGGTCCATTGTACAATGAGCAGTTCTTC. Protein sequence: CASSLGLAGGPLYNEQFF.

V gene TRBV20-1 combines with J gene TRBJ1-2, with 9 bases that match TRBD1. This CDR3 region has 15 residues. From germline, CDR1 is DFQATT and CDR2 SNEGSKA (reference sequence). V trimming: 6 bases; J trimming: 4 bases; junction bases outside the gene matches: 12. The CDR3 coding sequence is TGCAGTGCCCGACGGACAGGGGCCTACCTCTATGGCTACACCTTC. Amino acids: CSARRTGAYLYGYTF.

This clonotype was counted ten times or more. The chain combines TRBV19 with TRBJ2-7; D perhaps matches TRBD2 (5 bases). There are 13 residues in the CDR3. Deletions cut 3 bases from V and 5 bases from J, with 11 bases between. Germline V gives CDR1 LNHDA, CDR2 SQIVND (reference sequence). CDR3 DNA: TGTGCCAGTAGTATTGGAGGCCAGAACGAGCAGTACTTC. It specifies CASSIGGQNEQYF.